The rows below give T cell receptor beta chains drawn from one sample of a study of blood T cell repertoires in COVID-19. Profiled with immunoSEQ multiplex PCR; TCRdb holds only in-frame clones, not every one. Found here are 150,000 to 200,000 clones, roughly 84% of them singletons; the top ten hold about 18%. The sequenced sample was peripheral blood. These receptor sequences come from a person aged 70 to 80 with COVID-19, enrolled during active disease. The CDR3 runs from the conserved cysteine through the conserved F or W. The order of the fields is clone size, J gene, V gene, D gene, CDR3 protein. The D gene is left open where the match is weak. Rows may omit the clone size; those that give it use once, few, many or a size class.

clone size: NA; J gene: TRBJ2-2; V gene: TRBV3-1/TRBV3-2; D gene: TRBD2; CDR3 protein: CASSQTSGRGETGELFF
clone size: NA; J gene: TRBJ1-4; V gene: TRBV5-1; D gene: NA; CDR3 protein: CASSSTTRARNEKLFF
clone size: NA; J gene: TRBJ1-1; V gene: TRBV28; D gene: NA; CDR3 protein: CASQAEAPEAFF
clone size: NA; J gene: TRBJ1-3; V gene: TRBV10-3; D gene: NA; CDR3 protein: CATRQDSGNTIYF
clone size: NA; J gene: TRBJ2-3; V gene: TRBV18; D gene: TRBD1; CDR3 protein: CASSYIGQVLAFADTQYF
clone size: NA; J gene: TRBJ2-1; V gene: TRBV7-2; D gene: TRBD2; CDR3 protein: CASSLGAGGGYNEQFF
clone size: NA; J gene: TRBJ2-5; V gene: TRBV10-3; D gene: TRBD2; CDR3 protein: CAISRVAGGNQETQYF
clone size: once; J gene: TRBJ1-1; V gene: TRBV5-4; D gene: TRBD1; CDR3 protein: CASSSGQLNTEAFF
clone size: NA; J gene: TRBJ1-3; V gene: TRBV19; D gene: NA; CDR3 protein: CASSSPAAASGNTIYF
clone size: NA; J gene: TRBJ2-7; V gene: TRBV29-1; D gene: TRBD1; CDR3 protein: CSVAPGQGAPYEQYF
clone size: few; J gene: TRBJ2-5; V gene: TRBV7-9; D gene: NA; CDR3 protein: CASSLGQQETQYF
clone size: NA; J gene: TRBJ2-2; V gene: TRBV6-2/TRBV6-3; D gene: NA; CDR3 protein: CASSSTGLGTGELFF
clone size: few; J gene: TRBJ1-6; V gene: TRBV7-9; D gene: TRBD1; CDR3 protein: CASSLVGQADNSPLHF
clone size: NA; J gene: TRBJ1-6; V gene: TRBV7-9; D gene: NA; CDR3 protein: CASSWLTQGSSSPLHF
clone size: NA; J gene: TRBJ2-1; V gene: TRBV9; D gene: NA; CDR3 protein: CASSVRPGSIRNEQFF
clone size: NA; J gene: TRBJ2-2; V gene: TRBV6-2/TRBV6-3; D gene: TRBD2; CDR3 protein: CASSPTPRLAGNTGELFF
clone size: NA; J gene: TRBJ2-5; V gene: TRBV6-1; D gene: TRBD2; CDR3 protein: CASSEALWGLAGLQETQYF
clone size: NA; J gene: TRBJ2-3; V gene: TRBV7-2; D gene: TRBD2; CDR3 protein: CASSRRLAGYSTDTQYF
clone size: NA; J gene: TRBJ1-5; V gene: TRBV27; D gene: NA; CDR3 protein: CASSPHTIGGNQPQHF
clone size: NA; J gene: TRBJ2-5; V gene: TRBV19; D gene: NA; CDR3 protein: CASSMGSTKETQYF
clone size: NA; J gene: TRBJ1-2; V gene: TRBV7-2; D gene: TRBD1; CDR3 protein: CASSSRTGPYGYTF
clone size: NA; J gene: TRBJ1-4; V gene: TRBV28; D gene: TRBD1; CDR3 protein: CASSLSRQGYEKLFF
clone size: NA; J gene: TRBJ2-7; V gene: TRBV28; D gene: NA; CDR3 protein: CASSAQGTSYEQYF
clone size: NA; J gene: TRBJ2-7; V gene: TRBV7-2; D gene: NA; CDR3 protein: CASSLGLYIGEQYF
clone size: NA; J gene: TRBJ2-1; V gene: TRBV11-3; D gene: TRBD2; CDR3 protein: CASSPREGRYNEQFF
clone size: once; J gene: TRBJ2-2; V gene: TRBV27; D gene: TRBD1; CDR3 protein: CASTPRGGTASNTGELFF
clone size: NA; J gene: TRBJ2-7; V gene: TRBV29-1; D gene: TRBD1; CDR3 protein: CSVAQGQGAYEQYF
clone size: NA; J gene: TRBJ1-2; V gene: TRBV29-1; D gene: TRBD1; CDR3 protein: CSVDNRMEGAKSYGYTF
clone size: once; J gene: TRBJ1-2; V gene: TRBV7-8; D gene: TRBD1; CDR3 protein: CASSLVPGAGGYGYTF
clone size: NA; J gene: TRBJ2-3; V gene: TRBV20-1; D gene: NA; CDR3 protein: CSASTGRGDTQYF
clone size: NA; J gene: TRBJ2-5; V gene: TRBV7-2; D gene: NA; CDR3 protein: CASSLSRGGVKTQYF
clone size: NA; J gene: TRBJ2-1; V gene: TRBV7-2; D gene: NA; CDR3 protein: CASSPPEGAYNEQFF
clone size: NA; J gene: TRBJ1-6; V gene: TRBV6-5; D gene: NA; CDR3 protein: CASSYLTAGNTSPLHF
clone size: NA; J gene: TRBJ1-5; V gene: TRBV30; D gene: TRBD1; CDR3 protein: CAWSRGTDSNQPQHF
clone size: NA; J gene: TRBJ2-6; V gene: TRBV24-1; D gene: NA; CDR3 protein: CATSSGKFSGANVLTF
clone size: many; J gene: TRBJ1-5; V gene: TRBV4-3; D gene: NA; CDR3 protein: CASSREEGRQPQHF
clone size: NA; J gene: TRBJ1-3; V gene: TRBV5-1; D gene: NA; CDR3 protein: CASSLIRSAGDPSGNTIYF
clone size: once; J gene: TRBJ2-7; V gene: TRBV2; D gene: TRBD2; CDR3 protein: CASSTEVTSGMYEQYF
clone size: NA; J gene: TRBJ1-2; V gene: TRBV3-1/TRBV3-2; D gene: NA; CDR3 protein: CASSQLTGLLEEDNGYTF
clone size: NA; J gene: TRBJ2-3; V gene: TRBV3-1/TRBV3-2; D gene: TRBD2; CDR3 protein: CASSHWTGTSGSTDTQYF
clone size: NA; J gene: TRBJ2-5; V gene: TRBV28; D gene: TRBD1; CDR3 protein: CASSLPTGDQETQYF
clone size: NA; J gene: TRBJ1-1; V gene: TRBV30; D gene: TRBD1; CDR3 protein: CAWSVPTGRNTEAFF
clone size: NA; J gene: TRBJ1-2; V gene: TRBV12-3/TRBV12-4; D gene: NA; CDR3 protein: CASSLGDSYGYTF
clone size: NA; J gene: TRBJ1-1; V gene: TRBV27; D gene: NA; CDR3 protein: CASSPRGSGTPEAFF
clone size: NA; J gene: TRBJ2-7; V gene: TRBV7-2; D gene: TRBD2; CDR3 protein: CASSPGGGVNEQYF
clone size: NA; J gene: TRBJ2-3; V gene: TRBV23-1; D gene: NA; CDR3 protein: CASSLDSYGTQYF
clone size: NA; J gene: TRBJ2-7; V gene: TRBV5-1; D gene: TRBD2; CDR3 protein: CAGEGHEQYF
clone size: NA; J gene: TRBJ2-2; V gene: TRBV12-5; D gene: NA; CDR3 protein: CASGLSAGAGTGELFF
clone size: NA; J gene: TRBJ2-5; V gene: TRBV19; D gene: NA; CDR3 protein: CASKPKGGGQETQYF
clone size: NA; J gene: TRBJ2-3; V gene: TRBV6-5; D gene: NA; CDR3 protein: CASSYSQRAPTDTQYF
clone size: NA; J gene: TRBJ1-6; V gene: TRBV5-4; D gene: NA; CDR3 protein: CASSLKGGSSPLHF
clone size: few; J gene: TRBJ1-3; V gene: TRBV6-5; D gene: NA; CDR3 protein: CASLSSGNTIYF
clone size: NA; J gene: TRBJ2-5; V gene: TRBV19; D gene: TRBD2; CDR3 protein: CASSILAGVQQETQYF
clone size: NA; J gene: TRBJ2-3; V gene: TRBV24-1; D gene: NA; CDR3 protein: CATSASRDWITDTQYF